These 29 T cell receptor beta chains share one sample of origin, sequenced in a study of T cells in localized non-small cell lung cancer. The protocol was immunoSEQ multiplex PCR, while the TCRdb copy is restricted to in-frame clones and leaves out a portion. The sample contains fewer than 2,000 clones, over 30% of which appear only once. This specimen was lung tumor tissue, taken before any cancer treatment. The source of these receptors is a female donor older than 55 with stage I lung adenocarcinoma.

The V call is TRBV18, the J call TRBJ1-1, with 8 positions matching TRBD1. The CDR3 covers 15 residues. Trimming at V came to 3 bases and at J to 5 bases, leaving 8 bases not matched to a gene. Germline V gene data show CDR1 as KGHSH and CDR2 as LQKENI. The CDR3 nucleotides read TGTGCCAGCTCACCCGGGATCGACAGGGGAACTGAAGCTTTCTTT. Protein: CASSPGIDRGTEAFF. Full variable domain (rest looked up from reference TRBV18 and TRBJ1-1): NAGVMQNPRHLVRRRGQEARLRCSPMKGHSHVYWYRQLPEEGLKFMVYLQKENIIDESGMPKERFSAEFPKEGPSILRIQQVVRGDSAAYFCASSPGIDRGTEAFFGQGTRLTVV.

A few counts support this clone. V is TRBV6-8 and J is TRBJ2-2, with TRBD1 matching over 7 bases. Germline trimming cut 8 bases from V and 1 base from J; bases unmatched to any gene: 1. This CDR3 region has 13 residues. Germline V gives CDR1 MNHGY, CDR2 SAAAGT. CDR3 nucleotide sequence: TGTGCCAGCCAGGGGGAGAACACCGGGGAGCTGTTTTTT. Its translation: CASQGENTGELFF.

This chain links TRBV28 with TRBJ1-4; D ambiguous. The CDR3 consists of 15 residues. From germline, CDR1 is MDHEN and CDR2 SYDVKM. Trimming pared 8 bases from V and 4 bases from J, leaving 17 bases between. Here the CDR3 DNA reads TGTGCCAGCCGGACGTCGGTCAGCGATAATGAAAAACTGTTTTTT. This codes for CASRTSVSDNEKLFF.

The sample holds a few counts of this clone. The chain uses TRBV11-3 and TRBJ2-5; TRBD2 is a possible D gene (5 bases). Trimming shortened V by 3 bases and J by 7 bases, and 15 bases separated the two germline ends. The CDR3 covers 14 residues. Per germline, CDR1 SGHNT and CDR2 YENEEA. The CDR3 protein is CASSFPQMSGTQYF. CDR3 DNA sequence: TGTGCCAGCAGCTTTCCCCAAATGAGCGGGACCCAGTACTTC.

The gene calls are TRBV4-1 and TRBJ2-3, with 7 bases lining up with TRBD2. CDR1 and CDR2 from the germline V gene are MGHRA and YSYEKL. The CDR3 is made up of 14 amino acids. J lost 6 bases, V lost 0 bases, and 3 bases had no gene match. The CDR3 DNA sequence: TGCGCCAGCAGCCAAGATGGGAGGGCGGATACGCAGTATTTT. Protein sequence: CASSQDGRADTQYF.

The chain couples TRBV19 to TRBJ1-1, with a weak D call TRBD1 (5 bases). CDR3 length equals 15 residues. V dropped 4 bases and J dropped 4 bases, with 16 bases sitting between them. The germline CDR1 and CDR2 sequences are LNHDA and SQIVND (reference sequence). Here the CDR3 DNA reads TGTGCCAGTAGTACCACAGCAGGGTCGAGCACTGAAGCTTTCTTT. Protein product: CASSTTAGSSTEAFF. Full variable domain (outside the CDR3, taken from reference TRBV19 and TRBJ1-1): DGGITQSPKYLFRKEGQNVTLSCEQNLNHDAMYWYRQDPGQGLRLIYYSQIVNDFQKGDIAEGYSVSREKKESFPLTVTSAQKNPTAFYLCASSTTAGSSTEAFFGQGTRLTVV.

CDR3 amino acids: CASSLDSVQETQYF. DNA of the CDR3: TGTGCCAGCTCTCTGGACAGCGTCCAAGAGACCCAGTACTTC. The chain joins TRBV19 to TRBJ2-5; weak D call: TRBD1 (6 bases). Germline-derived CDR1 and CDR2 are LNHDA and SQIVND (reference sequence). The CDR3 length is 14 residues. V lost 9 bases and J 1 base, leaving 15 bases between the germline ends. Full variable domain (missing parts from reference TRBV19 and TRBJ2-5): DGGITQSPKYLFRKEGQNVTLSCEQNLNHDAMYWYRQDPGQGLRLIYYSQIVNDFQKGDIAEGYSVSREKKESFPLTVTSAQKNPTAFYLCASSLDSVQETQYFGPGTRLLVL.

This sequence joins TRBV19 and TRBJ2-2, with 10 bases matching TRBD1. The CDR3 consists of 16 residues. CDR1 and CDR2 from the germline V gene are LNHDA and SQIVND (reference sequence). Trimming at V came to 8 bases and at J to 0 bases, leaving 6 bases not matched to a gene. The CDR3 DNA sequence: TGTGCCAGTTCCCGACAGGGGGCAACGAACACCGGGGAGCTGTTTTTT. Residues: CASSRQGATNTGELFF. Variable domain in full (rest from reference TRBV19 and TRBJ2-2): DGGITQSPKYLFRKEGQNVTLSCEQNLNHDAMYWYRQDPGQGLRLIYYSQIVNDFQKGDIAEGYSVSREKKESFPLTVTSAQKNPTAFYLCASSRQGATNTGELFFGEGSRLTVL.

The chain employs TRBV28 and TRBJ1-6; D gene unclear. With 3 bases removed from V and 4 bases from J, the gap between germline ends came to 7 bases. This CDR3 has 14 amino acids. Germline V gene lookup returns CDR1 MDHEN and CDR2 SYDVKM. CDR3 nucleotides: TGTGCCAGCAGTTTTTCGGGATATAATTCACCCCTCCACTTT. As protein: CASSFSGYNSPLHF.

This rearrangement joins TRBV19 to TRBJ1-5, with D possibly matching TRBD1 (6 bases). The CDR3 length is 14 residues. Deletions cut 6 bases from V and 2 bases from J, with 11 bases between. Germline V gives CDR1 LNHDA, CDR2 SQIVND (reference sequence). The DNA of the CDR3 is TGTGCCAGTAGGAACAGGGCTGGCAATCAGCCCCAGCATTTT. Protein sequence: CASRNRAGNQPQHF.

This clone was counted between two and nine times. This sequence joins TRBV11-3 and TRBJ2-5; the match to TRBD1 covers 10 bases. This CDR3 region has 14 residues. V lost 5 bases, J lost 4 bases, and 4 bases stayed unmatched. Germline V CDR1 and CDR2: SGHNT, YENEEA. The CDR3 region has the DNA TGTGCCAGCAGCCGGCGGACAGGGGGAGAGACCCAGTACTTC. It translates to CASSRRTGGETQYF.

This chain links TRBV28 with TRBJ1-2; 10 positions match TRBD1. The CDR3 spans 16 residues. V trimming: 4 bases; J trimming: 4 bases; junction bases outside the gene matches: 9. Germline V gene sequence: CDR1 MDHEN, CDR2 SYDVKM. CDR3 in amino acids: CASSYPMTGGLYGYTF. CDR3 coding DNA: TGTGCCAGCAGTTACCCCATGACAGGGGGCCTCTATGGCTACACCTTC.

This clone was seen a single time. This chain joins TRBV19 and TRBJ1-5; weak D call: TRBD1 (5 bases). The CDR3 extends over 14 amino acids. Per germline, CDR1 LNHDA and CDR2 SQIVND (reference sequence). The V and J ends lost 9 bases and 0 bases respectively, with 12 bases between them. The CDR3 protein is CASQRDGSNQPQHF. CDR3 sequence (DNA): TGTGCCAGCCAAAGGGACGGTAGCAATCAGCCCCAGCATTTT. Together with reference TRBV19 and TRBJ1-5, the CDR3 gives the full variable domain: DGGITQSPKYLFRKEGQNVTLSCEQNLNHDAMYWYRQDPGQGLRLIYYSQIVNDFQKGDIAEGYSVSREKKESFPLTVTSAQKNPTAFYLCASQRDGSNQPQHFGDGTRLSIL.

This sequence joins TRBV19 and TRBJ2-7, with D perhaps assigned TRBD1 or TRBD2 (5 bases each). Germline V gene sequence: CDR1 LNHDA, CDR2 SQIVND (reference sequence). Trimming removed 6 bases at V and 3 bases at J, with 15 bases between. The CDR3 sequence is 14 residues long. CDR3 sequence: CASSPGTELYEQYF. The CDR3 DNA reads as TGTGCCAGTAGCCCCGGGACGGAACTCTACGAGCAGTACTTC.

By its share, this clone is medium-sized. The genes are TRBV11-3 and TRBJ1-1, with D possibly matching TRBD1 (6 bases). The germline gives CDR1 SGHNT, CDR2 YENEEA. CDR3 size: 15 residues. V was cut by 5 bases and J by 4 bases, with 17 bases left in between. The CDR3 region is CASSPTGGAVTEAFF. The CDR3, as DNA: TGTGCCAGCAGCCCCACCGGGGGGGCTGTCACTGAAGCTTTCTTT. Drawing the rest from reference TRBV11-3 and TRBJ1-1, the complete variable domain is EAGVVQSPRYKIIEKKQPVAFWCNPISGHNTLYWYLQNLGQGPELLIRYENEEAVDDSQLPKDRFSAERLKGVDSTLKIQPAELGDSAVYLCASSPTGGAVTEAFFGQGTRLTVV.

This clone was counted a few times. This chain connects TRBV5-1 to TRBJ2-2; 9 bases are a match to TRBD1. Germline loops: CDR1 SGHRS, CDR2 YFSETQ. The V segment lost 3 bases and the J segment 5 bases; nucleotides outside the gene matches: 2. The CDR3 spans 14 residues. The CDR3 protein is CASSSDRGTGELFF. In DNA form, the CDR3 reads TGCGCCAGCAGCTCAGACAGGGGGACCGGGGAGCTGTTTTTT.

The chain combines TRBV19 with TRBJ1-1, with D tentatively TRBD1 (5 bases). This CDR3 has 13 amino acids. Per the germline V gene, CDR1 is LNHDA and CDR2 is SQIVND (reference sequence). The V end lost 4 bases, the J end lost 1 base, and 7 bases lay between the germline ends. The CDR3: CASSTTGNTEAFF. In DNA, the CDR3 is TGTGCCAGTAGTACTACAGGGAACACTGAAGCTTTCTTT.

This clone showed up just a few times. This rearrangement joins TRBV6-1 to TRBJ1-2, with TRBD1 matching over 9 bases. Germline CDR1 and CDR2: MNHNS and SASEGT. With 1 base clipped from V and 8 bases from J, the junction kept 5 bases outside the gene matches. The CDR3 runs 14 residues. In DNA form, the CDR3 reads TGTGCCAGCAGTGAAGTAGGTACAGGGGGCGGCTACACCTTC. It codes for CASSEVGTGGGYTF.

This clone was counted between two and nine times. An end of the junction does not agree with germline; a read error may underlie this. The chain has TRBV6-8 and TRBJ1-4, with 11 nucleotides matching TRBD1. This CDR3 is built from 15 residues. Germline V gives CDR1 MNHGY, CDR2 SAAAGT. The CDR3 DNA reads TGTGCCAGTAGTTTAAGTCGGGACAGGGGGTGGTCACTGTTTTTT. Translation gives CASSLSRDRGWSLFF.

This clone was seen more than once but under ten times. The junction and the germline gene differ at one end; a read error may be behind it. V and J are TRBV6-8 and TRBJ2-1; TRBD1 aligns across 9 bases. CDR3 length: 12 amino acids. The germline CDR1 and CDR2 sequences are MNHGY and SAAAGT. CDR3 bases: TGTGCCAGCAGTCAGACCCGGGACAGGGTGGTCTTC. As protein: CASSQTRDRVVF.

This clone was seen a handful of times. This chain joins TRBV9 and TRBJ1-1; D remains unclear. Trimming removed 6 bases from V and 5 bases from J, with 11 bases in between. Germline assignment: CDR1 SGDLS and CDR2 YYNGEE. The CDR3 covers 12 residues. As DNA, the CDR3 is TGTGCCAGCACCCTCCAAGGGACTGAAGCTTTCTTT. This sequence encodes CASTLQGTEAFF. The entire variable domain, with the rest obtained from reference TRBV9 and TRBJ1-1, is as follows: DSGVTQTPKHLITATGQRVTLRCSPRSGDLSVYWYQQSLDQGLQFLIQYYNGEERAKGNILERFSAQQFPDLHSELNLSSLELGDSALYFCASTLQGTEAFFGQGTRLTVV.

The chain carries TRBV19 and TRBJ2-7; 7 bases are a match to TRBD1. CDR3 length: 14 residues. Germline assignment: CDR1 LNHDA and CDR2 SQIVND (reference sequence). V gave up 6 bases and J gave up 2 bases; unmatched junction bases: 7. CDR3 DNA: TGTGCCAGTAGCTTAGGACAGGAAACCTACGAGCAGTACTTC. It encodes CASSLGQETYEQYF.

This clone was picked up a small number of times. The DNA for the CDR3 is TGTGCCAGTAGGAGACAGGGTGACGAGCAGTACTTC. Its protein is CASRRQGDEQYF. J is TRBJ2-7 and V is TRBV12-5, with 7 bases fitting TRBD1. Germline V gives CDR1 LGHNT, CDR2 FRNRAP. The CDR3 is made up of 12 amino acids.

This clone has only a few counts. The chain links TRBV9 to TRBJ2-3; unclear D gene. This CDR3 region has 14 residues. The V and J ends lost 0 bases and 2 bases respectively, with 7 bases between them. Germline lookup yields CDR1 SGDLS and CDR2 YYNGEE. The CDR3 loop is CASSVEGYTDTQYF. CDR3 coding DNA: TGTGCCAGCAGCGTAGAGGGCTACACAGATACGCAGTATTTT.

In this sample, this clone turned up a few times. In DNA, the CDR3 is TGTGCCAGTTCGACGGGGCGGTTGAAGAGGGGCCGAGAGAACACTGAAGCTTTCTTT. It codes for CASSTGRLKRGRENTEAFF. The J gene is TRBJ1-1, the V gene TRBV19, with D perhaps TRBD1 (5 bases). V lost 8 bases to trimming and J lost 1 base, with 29 bases between them. The CDR3 extends over 19 amino acids. Germline-derived CDR1 and CDR2 are LNHDA and SQIVND (reference sequence). The whole variable domain, remainder taken from reference TRBV19 and TRBJ1-1, is DGGITQSPKYLFRKEGQNVTLSCEQNLNHDAMYWYRQDPGQGLRLIYYSQIVNDFQKGDIAEGYSVSREKKESFPLTVTSAQKNPTAFYLCASSTGRLKRGRENTEAFFGQGTRLTVV.

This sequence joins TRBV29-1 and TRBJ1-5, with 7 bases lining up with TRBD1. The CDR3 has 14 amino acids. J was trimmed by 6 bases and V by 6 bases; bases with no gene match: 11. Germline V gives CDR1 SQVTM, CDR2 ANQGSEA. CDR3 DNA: TGCAGCGTGCGACAGGGAAGAGGGGGTCAGCCCCAGCATTTT. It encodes CSVRQGRGGQPQHF.

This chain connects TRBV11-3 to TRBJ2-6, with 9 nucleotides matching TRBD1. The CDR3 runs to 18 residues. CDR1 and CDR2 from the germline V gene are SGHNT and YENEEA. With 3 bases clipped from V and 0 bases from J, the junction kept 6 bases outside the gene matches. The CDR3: CASSFTGGWASGANVLTF. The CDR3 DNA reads TGTGCCAGCAGCTTCACAGGGGGCTGGGCCTCTGGGGCCAACGTCCTGACTTTC.

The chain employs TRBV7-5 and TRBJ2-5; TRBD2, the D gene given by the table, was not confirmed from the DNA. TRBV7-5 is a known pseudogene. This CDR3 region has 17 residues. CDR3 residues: CASSNPGLAGGGETQYF. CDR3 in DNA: TGTGCCAGCAGCAACCCCGGACTAGCGGGGGGAGGGGAGACCCAGTACTTC.

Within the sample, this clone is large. This CDR3 is CASSTGRSSYNSPLHF. CDR3 in DNA: TGTGCCAGTAGTACGGGACGGAGCTCCTATAATTCACCCCTCCACTTT. The chain couples TRBV19 to TRBJ1-6, with a weak D call TRBD1 (5 bases). V lost 4 bases and J lost 0, with 10 bases in between. Germline V gives CDR1 LNHDA, CDR2 SQIVND (reference sequence). The CDR3 loop spans 16 amino acids.